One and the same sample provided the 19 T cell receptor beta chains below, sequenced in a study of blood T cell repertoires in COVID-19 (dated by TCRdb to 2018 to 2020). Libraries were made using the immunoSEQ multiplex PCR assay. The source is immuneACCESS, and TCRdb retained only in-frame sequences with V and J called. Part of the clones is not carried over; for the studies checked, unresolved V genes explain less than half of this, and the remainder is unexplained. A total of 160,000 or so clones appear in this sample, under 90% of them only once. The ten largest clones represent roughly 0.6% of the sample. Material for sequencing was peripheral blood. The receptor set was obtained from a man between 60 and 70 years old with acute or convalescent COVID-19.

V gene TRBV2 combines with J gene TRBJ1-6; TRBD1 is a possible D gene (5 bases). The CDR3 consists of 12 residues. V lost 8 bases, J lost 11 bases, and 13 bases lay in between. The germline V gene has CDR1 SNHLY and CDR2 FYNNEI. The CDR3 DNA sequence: TGTGCCAGCCGGGGGGATTGGACACCCCTCCACTTT. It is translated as CASRGDWTPLHF. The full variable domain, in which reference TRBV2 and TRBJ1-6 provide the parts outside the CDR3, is EPEVTQTPSHQVTQMGQEVILRCVPISNHLYFYWYRQILGQKVEFLVSFYNNEISEKSEIFDDQFSVERPDGSNFTLKIRSTKLEDSAMYFCASRGDWTPLHFGNGTRLTVT.

The CDR3 DNA follows: TGCGCCAGCAGTGGAACTAGCGGGGGACATACGCAGTATTTT. It is translated as CASSGTSGGHTQYF. The chain links TRBV10-2 to TRBJ2-3; 11 bases map to TRBD2. Germline values: CDR1 WSHSY, CDR2 SAAADI. Trimming at V came to 4 bases and at J to 7 bases, leaving 4 bases not matched to a gene. The CDR3 consists of 14 residues.

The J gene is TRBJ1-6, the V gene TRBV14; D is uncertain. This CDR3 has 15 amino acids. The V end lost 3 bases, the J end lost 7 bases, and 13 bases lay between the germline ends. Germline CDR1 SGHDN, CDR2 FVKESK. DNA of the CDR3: TGTGCCAGCAGCCACGTCGCCCAGTTAAATTCACCCCTCCACTTT. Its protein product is CASSHVAQLNSPLHF.

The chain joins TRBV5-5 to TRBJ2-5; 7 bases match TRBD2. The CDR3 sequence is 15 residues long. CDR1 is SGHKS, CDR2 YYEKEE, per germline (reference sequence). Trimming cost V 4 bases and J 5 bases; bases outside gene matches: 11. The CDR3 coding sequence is TGTGCCAGCAGCCCTTTCGGGCAGGGAGGGGAGACCCAGTACTTC. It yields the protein CASSPFGQGGETQYF.

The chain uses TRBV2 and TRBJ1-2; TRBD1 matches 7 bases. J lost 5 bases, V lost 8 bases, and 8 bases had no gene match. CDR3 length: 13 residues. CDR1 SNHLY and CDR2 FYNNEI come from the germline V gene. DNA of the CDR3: TGTGCCAGCTCGCCCGACAGGGCTTATGGCTACACCTTC. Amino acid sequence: CASSPDRAYGYTF.

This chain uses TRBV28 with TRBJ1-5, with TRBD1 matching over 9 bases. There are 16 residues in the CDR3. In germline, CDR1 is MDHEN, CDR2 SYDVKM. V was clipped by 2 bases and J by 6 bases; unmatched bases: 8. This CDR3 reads CASSLRTGVSPQPQHF. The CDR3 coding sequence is TGTGCCAGCAGTTTAAGGACAGGGGTTAGCCCTCAGCCCCAGCATTTT.

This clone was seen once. The CDR3 spells CASSVRTSGSSYNEQFF. The CDR3 nucleotides read TGTGCCAGCAGTGTTAGGACTAGCGGGAGCTCCTACAATGAGCAGTTCTTC. V is TRBV6-1 and J is TRBJ2-1, with 13 positions matching TRBD2. The CDR3 totals 17 residues. The germline V gene encodes CDR1 MNHNS and CDR2 SASEGT. Trimming removed 4 bases from V and 0 bases from J; junction bases left unmatched: 3.

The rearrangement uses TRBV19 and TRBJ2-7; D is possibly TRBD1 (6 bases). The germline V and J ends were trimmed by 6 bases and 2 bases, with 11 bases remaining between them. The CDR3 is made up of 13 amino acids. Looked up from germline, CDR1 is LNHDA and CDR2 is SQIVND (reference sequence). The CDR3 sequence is CASSTRGPYEQYF. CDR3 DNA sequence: TGTGCCAGTAGCACCAGGGGACCCTACGAGCAGTACTTC. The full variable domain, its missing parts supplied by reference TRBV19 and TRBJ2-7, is DGGITQSPKYLFRKEGQNVTLSCEQNLNHDAMYWYRQDPGQGLRLIYYSQIVNDFQKGDIAEGYSVSREKKESFPLTVTSAQKNPTAFYLCASSTRGPYEQYFGPGTRLTVT.

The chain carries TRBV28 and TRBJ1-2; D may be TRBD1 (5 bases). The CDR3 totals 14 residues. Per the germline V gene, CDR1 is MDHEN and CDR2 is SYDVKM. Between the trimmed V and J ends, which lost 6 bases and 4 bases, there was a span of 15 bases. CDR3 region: CASSITQGSYGYTF. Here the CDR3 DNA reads TGTGCCAGCAGCATTACCCAGGGCTCCTATGGCTACACCTTC.

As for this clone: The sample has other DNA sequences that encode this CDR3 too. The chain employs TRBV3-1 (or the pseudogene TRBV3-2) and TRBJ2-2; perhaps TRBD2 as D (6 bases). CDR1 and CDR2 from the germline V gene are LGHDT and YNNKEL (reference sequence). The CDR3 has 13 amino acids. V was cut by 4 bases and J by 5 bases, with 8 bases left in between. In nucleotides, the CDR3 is TGTGCCAGCAGCCGAAGCGGGACCGGGGAGCTGTTTTTT. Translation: CASSRSGTGELFF.

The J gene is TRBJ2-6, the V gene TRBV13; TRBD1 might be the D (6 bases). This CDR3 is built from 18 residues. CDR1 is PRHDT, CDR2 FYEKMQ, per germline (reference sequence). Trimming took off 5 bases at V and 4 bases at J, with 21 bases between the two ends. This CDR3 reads CASSPGTTLLGGANVLTF. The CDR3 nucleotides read TGTGCCAGCAGCCCTGGGACAACACTTCTGGGGGGGGCCAACGTCCTGACTTTC. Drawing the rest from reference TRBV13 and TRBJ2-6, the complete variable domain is AAGVIQSPRHLIKEKRETATLKCYPIPRHDTVYWYQQGPGQDPQFLISFYEKMQSDKGSIPDRFSAQQFSDYHSELNMSSLELGDSALYFCASSPGTTLLGGANVLTFGAGSRLTVL.

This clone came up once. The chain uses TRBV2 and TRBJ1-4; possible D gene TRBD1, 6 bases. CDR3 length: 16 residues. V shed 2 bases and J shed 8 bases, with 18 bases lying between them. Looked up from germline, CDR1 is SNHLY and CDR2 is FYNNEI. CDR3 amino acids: CASSEFTTRGREKLFF. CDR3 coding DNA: TGTGCCAGCAGTGAATTTACAACCAGGGGCAGAGAAAAACTGTTTTTT.

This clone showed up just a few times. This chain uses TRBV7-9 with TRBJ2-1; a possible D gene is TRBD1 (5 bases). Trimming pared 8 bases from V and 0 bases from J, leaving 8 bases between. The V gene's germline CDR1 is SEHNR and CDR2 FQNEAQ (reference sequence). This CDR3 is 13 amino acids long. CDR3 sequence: CASSQGSYNEQFF. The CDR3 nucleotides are TGTGCCAGCTCTCAGGGCTCCTACAATGAGCAGTTCTTC.

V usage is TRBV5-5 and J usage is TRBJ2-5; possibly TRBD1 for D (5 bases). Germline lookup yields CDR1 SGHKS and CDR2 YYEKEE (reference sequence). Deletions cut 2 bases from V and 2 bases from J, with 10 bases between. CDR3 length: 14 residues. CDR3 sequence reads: CASSFRTRQETQYF. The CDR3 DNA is TGTGCCAGCAGCTTTCGGACACGACAAGAGACCCAGTACTTC.

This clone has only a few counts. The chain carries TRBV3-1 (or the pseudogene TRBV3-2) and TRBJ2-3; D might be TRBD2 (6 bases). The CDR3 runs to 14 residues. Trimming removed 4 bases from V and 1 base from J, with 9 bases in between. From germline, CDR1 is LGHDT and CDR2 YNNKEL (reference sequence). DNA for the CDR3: TGTGCCAGCAGCCGCACGGGGGGCACAGATACGCAGTATTTT. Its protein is CASSRTGGTDTQYF.

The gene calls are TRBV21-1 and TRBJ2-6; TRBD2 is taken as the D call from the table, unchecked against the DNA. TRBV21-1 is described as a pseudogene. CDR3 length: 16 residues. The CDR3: CASSKGRGLGANVLTF. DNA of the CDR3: TGTGCCAGCAGCAAAGGCCGAGGGCTGGGGGCCAACGTCCTGACTTTC.

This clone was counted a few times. DNA of the CDR3: TGTGCCTGGGGGACAGGGGCCGGGGAGCTGTTTTTT. It encodes CAWGTGAGELFF. This chain joins TRBV30 and TRBJ2-2, with 10 nucleotides matching TRBD1. V lost 5 bases, J lost 6 bases, and 0 bases stayed unmatched. Germline CDR1 and CDR2: GTSNPN and SVGIG (reference sequence). The CDR3 spans 12 residues.

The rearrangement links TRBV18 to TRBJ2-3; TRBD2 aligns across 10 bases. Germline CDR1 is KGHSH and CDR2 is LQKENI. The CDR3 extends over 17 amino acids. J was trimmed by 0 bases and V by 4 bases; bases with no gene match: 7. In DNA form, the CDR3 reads TGTGCCAGCTCACGAGGACTAGCGGACACTAGCACAGATACGCAGTATTTT. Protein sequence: CASSRGLADTSTDTQYF.

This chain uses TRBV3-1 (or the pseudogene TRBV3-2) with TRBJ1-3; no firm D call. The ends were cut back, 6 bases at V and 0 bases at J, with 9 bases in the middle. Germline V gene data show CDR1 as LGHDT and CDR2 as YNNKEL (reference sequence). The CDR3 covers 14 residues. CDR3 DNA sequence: TGTGCCAGCAGTCAAACTGTCTCTGGAAACACCATATATTTT. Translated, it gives CASSQTVSGNTIYF.